This T cell receptor beta chain was sequenced in a study of T cells after posttransplantation cyclophosphamide. This clone occurred a few times. Using immunoSEQ multiplex PCR, the repertoire was profiled, and TCRdb retains in-frame clones only, with some absent. The table lists roughly 24,000 clones, 80% to 90% of them singletons. Controls had myeloablative marrow grafts with methotrexate and calcineurin inhibitor, sampled at 1 year. The CDR3 runs 14 residues. The V end lost 4 bases, the J end lost 5 bases, and 14 bases lay between the germline ends. CDR1 and CDR2 from the germline V gene are PRHDT and FYEKMQ (reference sequence).

The sample in question was PBMCs, obtained after an allogeneic stem cell transplant with a calcineurin inhibitor and methotrexate. This sequence originates from a female patient aged 50-60 years who received an allogeneic stem cell transplant from an unrelated donor, was CMV-positive, and had chronic GVHD only. Some T cells may be graft donor cells. This chain links TRBV13 with TRBJ2-5, with a weak D call TRBD2 (6 bases). The CDR3, as DNA: TGTGCCAGCAGCTCTGGAGGGCCTCGGGAGACCCAGTACTTC. Its translation is CASSSGGPRETQYF.